The clone carrying this TCR beta chain was counted at least ten times. No antigen is known for it. Alongside a J-beta primer mix, a sample-barcoded 5' primer served in a second PCR lasting about 6 to 11 cycles. MiXCR, run by TCRdb on the 5' RACE reads, gives a single entry per CDR3 protein. The table shows 800,000 to 950,000 distinct CDR3 sequences, with almost 30% occurring only once. The data originate from a study of blood T cells in healthy people across ages. Study findings and constraints: With age, beta diversity per million T cells declined roughly linearly, significantly by around 43.

The CDR3 length is 15 residues. V lost 6 bases, J lost 1 base, and 8 bases stayed unmatched. CDR1 and CDR2 from the germline V gene are SQVTM and ANQGSEA. The sample also formed part of further work on T cells of mothers and their children. That source reports: In this cohort, donors were a few healthy Caucasian mothers plus their six children.

The sample was blood. The J gene is TRBJ2-1, the V gene TRBV29-1, with 8 positions matching TRBD1. The clonotype originates from a woman aged 40 to 50 in good health. The CDR3 spells CSVLPDRVSYNEQFF. CDR3 coding DNA: TGCAGCGTACTTCCGGACAGGGTTTCCTACAATGAGCAGTTCTTC.